Listed below are T cell receptor beta chains from one sample, sequenced in a study of Ad26.COV2.S vaccination and SARS-CoV-2 variants. This table comes from immunoSEQ multiplex PCR, and its TCRdb copy is limited to in-frame clones, with some not included. Among hundreds of thousands of clones listed, about 88% were seen once. Sequencing used peripheral blood, obtained in a trial of Ad26.COV2.S vaccine versus placebo. The receptor set was obtained from a person aged 18-60 years who received the Ad26.COV2.S COVID-19 vaccine or a placebo. Both conserved end residues are part of each CDR3. A D gene is named only where the DNA matches it firmly. For some rows the clone size is stated as once, few or many, or as a class when expanded; others skip it.

.,.,TRBV6-5,TRBJ1-5,TGTGCCAGCAGTTACGAAGGGTATAGCAATCAGCCCCAGCATTTT,CASSYEGYSNQPQHF
.,.,TRBV6-4,TRBJ1-1,TGTGCCAGCAGTGAAAGCCCGGGGGCGGGGGGCACTGAAGCTTTCTTT,CASSESPGAGGTEAFF
few,.,TRBV5-6,TRBJ1-2,TGTGCCAGCAGCCCGGCCGGGAACTATGGCTACACCTTC,CASSPAGNYGYTF
.,.,TRBV4-2,TRBJ2-1,TGTGCCAGCAGCCAACCCAGAGACACCTACAATGAGCAGTTCTTC,CASSQPRDTYNEQFF
.,TRBD1,TRBV10-2,TRBJ2-2,TGCGCCAGCCTCCGGGACAGTGACACCGGGGAGCTGTTTTTT,CASLRDSDTGELFF
.,.,TRBV24-1,TRBJ1-2,TGTGCCACCAGTGGCCCGCTCCGGGGTGGCTACACCTTC,CATSGPLRGGYTF
.,.,TRBV12-5,TRBJ1-1,TGTGCTAGTGGTTTGGCAACACAGGGAATGGGCGGTGATAACACTGAAGCTTTCTTT,CASGLATQGMGGDNTEAFF
.,.,TRBV7-2,TRBJ2-7,TGTGCCAGCAGCCTTCAACTAGCCCCCTACGAGCAGTACTTC,CASSLQLAPYEQYF
.,.,TRBV6-6,TRBJ2-7,TGTGCCACCGTACAGAGATCCTACGAGCAGTACTTC,CATVQRSYEQYF
.,TRBD1,TRBV28,TRBJ1-1,TGTGCCAGCAGAACCGGGACAGGTGGGACTGAAGCTTTCTTT,CASRTGTGGTEAFF
.,.,TRBV4-3,TRBJ2-7,TGCGCCAGCAGCCGGGCCGAGGACTACGAGCAGTACTTC,CASSRAEDYEQYF
.,TRBD1,TRBV5-6,TRBJ1-2,TGTGCCAGCAGCATCCGGGACAGGGTTAACTATGGCTACACCTTC,CASSIRDRVNYGYTF
.,.,TRBV2,TRBJ1-1,TGTGCCAGCAGTTTAGCCAGGAACACTGAAGCTTTCTTT,CASSLARNTEAFF
many,TRBD2,TRBV2,TRBJ2-6,TGTGCCAGCAGTCTTCTAGCGGGACGCTCTGGGGCCAACGTCCTGACTTTC,CASSLLAGRSGANVLTF
.,.,TRBV6-4,TRBJ2-1,TGTGCCAGCAGCGGGGGTAGCTCCTACAATGAGCAGTTCTTC,CASSGGSSYNEQFF
.,.,TRBV9,TRBJ1-2,TGTGCCAGCAGCGTAGCCGGGGAAAACTATGGCTACACCTTC,CASSVAGENYGYTF
.,.,TRBV28,TRBJ1-2,TGTGCCAGCAGTTTATTAACAGATCAGTATGGCTACACCTTC,CASSLLTDQYGYTF
once,.,TRBV7-8,TRBJ2-3,TGTGCCAGCAGCTTAGGGACAGATGATACGCAGTATTTT,CASSLGTDDTQYF
.,TRBD1,TRBV7-8,TRBJ2-7,TGTGCCAGCAGCCAACGAACCGGGACAGGGACCTACGAGCAGTACTTC,CASSQRTGTGTYEQYF
.,.,TRBV19,TRBJ1-2,TGTGCCAGTAGCAACGCCGGGAAAGAGGGAAGCACTATTGGCTACACCTTC,CASSNAGKEGSTIGYTF
.,TRBD1,TRBV7-9,TRBJ1-2,TGTGCCAGCAGCCCGCCGGGACAGGGGTATGGCTACACCTTC,CASSPPGQGYGYTF
.,.,TRBV2,TRBJ2-3,TGTGCCAGCAGATCATATCGGGCCTCGGAGACAGATACGCAGTATTTT,CASRSYRASETDTQYF
.,.,TRBV9,TRBJ2-5,TGTGCCAGCAGCGCCGGACAGGGAGGGAATAAAGAGACCCAGTACTTC,CASSAGQGGNKETQYF
few,.,TRBV7-2,TRBJ2-7,TGTGCCAGCAGCTTAATGGACTTCTACGAGCAGTACTTC,CASSLMDFYEQYF
.,TRBD2,TRBV5-1,TRBJ2-5,TGCGCCAGCAGCCCTCATACAAGCGGGAGGGAAGGAGAGACCCAGTACTTC,CASSPHTSGREGETQYF
few,.,TRBV28,TRBJ1-4,TGTGCCAGCAGTTTCCTACATGAAAAACTGTTTTTT,CASSFLHEKLFF
.,TRBD1,TRBV28,TRBJ2-7,TGTGCCAGCAGTCTCGGGACAGGGGCCTACGAGCAGTACTTC,CASSLGTGAYEQYF
.,.,TRBV21-1,TRBJ2-7,TGTGCCAGCAGCCCACCTCAAGGCAGGGATACCTACGAGCAGTACTTC,CASSPPQGRDTYEQYF
.,.,TRBV19,TRBJ2-5,TGTGCCAGTAGCCGGGGCCTACAAGAGACCCAGTACTTC,CASSRGLQETQYF
few,.,TRBV7-2,TRBJ1-3,TGTGCCAGCAGCTTAGACTTGGACGGTATCTATTTT,CASSLDLDGIYF
once,.,TRBV20-1,TRBJ2-7,TGCAGTGCTAGTAAGGACACCGGGTACTACGAGCAGTACTTC,CSASKDTGYYEQYF
.,TRBD1,TRBV6-6,TRBJ1-2,TGTGCCAGCAGTTACGGCCAGGGGGGTGGCTATGGCTACACCTTC,CASSYGQGGGYGYTF
.,TRBD1,TRBV28,TRBJ1-1,TGTGCCAGCAGTTTTGCGGCGTTGTCGCGACAGGGCAAGGCTGAAGCTTTCTTT,CASSFAALSRQGKAEAFF
.,.,TRBV12-5,TRBJ2-1,TGTGCTAGTGGTACCCAGCGCGAGCAGTTCTTC,CASGTQREQFF
.,TRBD2,TRBV9,TRBJ2-5,TGTGCCAGCAGCGCGGGACTAGCGGGGGAAAAGGAGACCCAGTACTTC,CASSAGLAGEKETQYF
.,TRBD1,TRBV7-2,TRBJ1-2,TGTGCCAGCAGCGCTCCCCTGGGACAGGTCTATGGCTACACCTTC,CASSAPLGQVYGYTF
few,.,TRBV29-1,TRBJ1-1,TGCAGCCTAACAAGCGGGAACACTGAAGCTTTCTTT,CSLTSGNTEAFF
.,.,TRBV28,TRBJ1-5,TGTGCCAGCAGTTTATCTGAAGGATACAATAGTGGCAATCAGCCCCAGCATTTT,CASSLSEGYNSGNQPQHF
.,TRBD1,TRBV5-1,TRBJ1-2,TGCGCCAGCAGCTTAGAACGGACAGGACTTAACTATGGCTACACCTTC,CASSLERTGLNYGYTF
.,.,TRBV11-2,TRBJ1-6,TGTGCCAGCAGCCCCCCCAGAGGGAACTATAATTCACCCCTCCACTTT,CASSPPRGNYNSPLHF
.,.,TRBV5-1,TRBJ1-1,TGCGCCAGCAGCTTGGGGCAGCCTGCTGAAGCTTTCTTT,CASSLGQPAEAFF
.,TRBD2,TRBV6-1,TRBJ2-7,TGTGCCAGCAGTGAGGGGACTAGCGGAGTCTACGAGCAGTACTTC,CASSEGTSGVYEQYF
.,TRBD1,TRBV30,TRBJ1-2,TGTGCCTACGGGACAGTTGCCTATGGCTACACCTTC,CAYGTVAYGYTF
.,.,TRBV10-1,TRBJ1-3,TGCGCCAGCAGTGCATCAGGACCCTCTGGAAACACCATATATTTT,CASSASGPSGNTIYF
.,TRBD2,TRBV19,TRBJ2-5,TGTGCCAGTAGTCTGGGACTAGCGGGCTGGCAAGAGACCCAGTACTTC,CASSLGLAGWQETQYF
many,.,TRBV3-1/TRBV3-2,TRBJ1-2,TGTGCCAGCAGCCAAGTGTTGCAGGGCGGTGGCTACACCTTC,CASSQVLQGGGYTF
few,.,TRBV6-1,TRBJ1-6,TGTGCCAGCAGTGAAGTGGTCGGGGTCAGCTCCTATAATTCACCCCTCCACTTT,CASSEVVGVSSYNSPLHF
.,.,TRBV7-9,TRBJ2-7,TGTGCCAGCAGCTTCGCGGGGAACTCCTACGAGCAGTACTTC,CASSFAGNSYEQYF
.,.,TRBV11-2,TRBJ2-5,TGTGCCAGCAGCTTAGCGTACAGGGATGGAGAGACCCAGTACTTC,CASSLAYRDGETQYF